The clone carrying this T cell receptor (beta chain) has just one count. Clones were read by immunoSEQ multiplex PCR, and TCRdb kept only the in-frame ones, dropping some. The profile covers around 88,000 clones, with roughly 90% appearing a single time and 1.7% taken by the ten largest. The sample comes from a study of blood T cell repertoires in COVID-19. Study-level information: Donors in the United States, Italy and Spain gave samples during acute or convalescent COVID-19. T cells, B-cell-depleted T cells, or PBMCs provided the cDNA or gDNA that served as material.

There are 13 residues in the CDR3. Trimming took 5 bases from V and 0 from J, leaving 8 bases between them. The germline CDR1 and CDR2 sequences are SGHTA and FQGNSA. This rearrangement joins TRBV7-2 to TRBJ2-7; D is unresolved. The sample taken for sequencing was peripheral blood. The TCR sequence derives from a man aged 55 to 69 with acute or convalescent COVID-19. CDR3 protein: CASSQAGSYEQYF. The CDR3 DNA follows: TGTGCCAGCAGCCAGGCAGGCTCCTACGAGCAGTACTTC. Filled out from reference TRBV7-2 and TRBJ2-7, the complete variable domain reads GAGVSQSPSNKVTEKGKDVELRCDPISGHTALYWYRQSLGQGLEFLIYFQGNSAPDKSGLPSDRFSAERTGGSVSTLTIQRTQQEDSAVYLCASSQAGSYEQYFGPGTRLTVT.